Sequencing of this TCR beta chain was carried out in a study of monozygotic twins with cystic fibrosis. Study context: Library input was around 2.8 micrograms of fragmented DNA, with approximately 16 PCR cycles. General study results and limits: Monozygotic CF twin pairs shared significantly more nucleotide-identical clonotypes than unrelated CF individuals did. Shared CDR3 numbers were not associated with age, concordance or severity. Co-twins had the most similar V usage for 13 of 16 pairs, J for 8.

The protocol was immunoSEQ multiplex PCR, while the TCRdb copy is restricted to in-frame clones and leaves out a portion. The table shows 30,000 to 40,000 clones, with 90% to 98% occurring only once. V gave up 3 bases and J gave up 7 bases, with 19 bases separating them. CDR3 length: 16 amino acids. The germline V gene encodes CDR1 KGHSH and CDR2 LQKENI. In regard to this clone: Its antigen is unidentified.

The sequenced material came from blood. The TCR comes from a girl aged 2-15 years with cystic fibrosis. The chain links TRBV18 to TRBJ2-1; D uncertain. Here the CDR3 DNA reads TGTGCCAGCTCACCCCAAGATAAGGCGCGGTGGAATGAGCAGTTCTTC. Its protein is CASSPQDKARWNEQFF.